The clone carrying this T cell receptor (beta chain) was counted only a few times. TCRdb keeps only in-frame clones here, not all; method: immunoSEQ multiplex PCR. The sample yields about 73,000 clones, around 80% seen once. The data stem from a study of blood T cell repertoires in COVID-19. Germline V CDR1 and CDR2: KGHSH, LQKENI. V was shortened by 6 bases and J by 0 bases, with 8 bases between the two germline ends. The CDR3 contains 13 residues. The source is a man aged 80 or over with active or convalescent COVID-19. The V and J genes are TRBV18 and TRBJ1-1, with D possibly TRBD1 on 5 matching bases. Sequences were obtained from peripheral blood. CDR3 sequence: CASSTAMNTEAFF. In DNA form, the CDR3 reads TGTGCCAGCTCGACAGCCATGAACACTGAAGCTTTCTTT.